Presented here are 10 T cell receptor beta chains from one specimen sequenced in a study of CD8+CD57+ T cells in acquired aplastic anemia. An expansion of CD8+CD57+ cells by flow cytometry had been shown in patients chosen for sequencing. TCR beta VDJ combinations and CDR3 sequences were profiled from genomic DNA. Each CDR3 protein gets one entry after TCRdb re-called the reads with MiXCR. Among 130,000 or so distinct CDR3 sequences, 30% to 45% were seen once, and the ten largest hold around 2.7%. The material sequenced was sorted CD4+, CD8+, or CD8+CD57+ T cells (not recorded which) from PBMCs. Receptors originate from a human donor with aplastic anemia.

This clonotype was seen at least ten times. The chain combines TRBV10-3 with TRBJ1-3; D unresolved. Trimming removed 10 bases at V and 2 bases at J, with 6 bases between. The CDR3 covers 11 residues. The germline gives CDR1 ENHRY, CDR2 SYGVKD. CDR3 sequence reads: CASQTGNTIYF. The CDR3 region has the DNA TGTGCCAGCCAGACTGGAAACACCATATATTTT.

Many counts were recorded for this clonotype. The genes are TRBV5-5 and TRBJ2-1; D tentatively fits TRBD1 or TRBD2 (5 bases each). This CDR3 region has 16 residues. Germline V gene sequence: CDR1 SGHKS, CDR2 YYEKEE (reference sequence). V lost 5 bases, J lost 0 bases, and 15 bases lay in between. The CDR3 sequence is CASSQGPGSSYNEQFF. The CDR3 DNA reads TGTGCCAGCAGTCAGGGTCCGGGGTCCTCCTACAATGAGCAGTTCTTC.

The chain combines TRBV5-6 with TRBJ1-1, with a possible D match to TRBD1 (6 bases). The CDR3 loop spans 17 amino acids. The V gene lost 0 bases and the J gene lost 3 bases, with 18 bases spanning the gap. The germline gives CDR1 SGHDT, CDR2 YYEEEE. CDR3 amino acids: CASSLAIGGGWDTEAFF. CDR3 in DNA: TGTGCCAGCAGCTTGGCGATTGGGGGCGGTTGGGACACTGAAGCTTTCTTT.

This clonotype was picked up many times. This chain connects TRBV6-1 to TRBJ2-7, with D tentatively TRBD2 (6 bases). CDR1 and CDR2 from the germline V gene are MNHNS and SASEGT. The V gene lost 1 base and the J gene lost 2 bases, with 9 bases spanning the gap. The CDR3 has 14 amino acids. CDR3 loop: CASSEVGSAYEQYV. CDR3 sequence (DNA): TGTGCCAGCAGTGAAGTCGGGAGCGCCTACGAGCAGTACGTC.

There are many counts of this clonotype. The chain uses TRBV3-1 and TRBJ2-7; 9 positions agree with TRBD1. The CDR3 loop spans 13 amino acids. Looked up from germline, CDR1 is LGHDT and CDR2 is YNNKEL (reference sequence). After removal of 4 bases from V and 9 bases from J, the junction contained 7 bases not matched to a gene. The CDR3 is CASSLSGQGRQYF. The CDR3, as DNA: TGTGCCAGCAGCCTATCGGGACAGGGACGGCAGTACTTC.

The sample holds many counts of this clonotype. J is TRBJ2-7 and V is TRBV6-6; possible D gene TRBD1, 5 bases. V was shortened by 10 bases and J by 3 bases, with 16 bases between the two germline ends. The germline gives CDR1 MNHNY, CDR2 SVGAGI (reference sequence). The CDR3 spans 13 residues. The CDR3 DNA sequence: TGTGCCACTACGAGTCAGGGATACTACGAGCAGTACTTC. It codes for CATTSQGYYEQYF.

The gene calls are TRBV2 and TRBJ2-7; D is uncertain. Trimming removed 4 bases from V and 0 bases from J, with 13 bases in between. CDR3 length: 15 residues. Per the germline V gene, CDR1 is SNHLY and CDR2 is FYNNEI. The CDR3 protein is CASSGSFRSSYEQYF. In nucleotides, the CDR3 is TGTGCCAGCAGTGGCTCTTTCCGGAGCTCCTACGAGCAGTACTTC.

As to this clonotype: At one end the junction does not follow the germline gene, possibly because of a read error. The rearrangement links TRBV19 to TRBJ1-6; TRBD1 aligns across 7 bases. This CDR3 comprises 14 residues. Germline V gene lookup returns CDR1 LNHDA and CDR2 SQIVND (reference sequence). DNA for the CDR3: TGTGCCAGTAGAACGGGACAGAGGAATTCACCCCCCCACTTT. It specifies CASRTGQRNSPPHF.

This clonotype was counted a single time. J is TRBJ2-5 and V is TRBV4-2; D is undetermined. The CDR3 covers 13 residues. In germline, CDR1 is LGHNA, CDR2 YNFKEQ. Trimming took off 6 bases at V and 5 bases at J, with 13 bases between the two ends. The CDR3 coding sequence is TGTGCCAGCAGTACTGGCGCTAGTGAGACCCAGTACTTC. Its translation is CASSTGASETQYF.

This clonotype was counted a single time. The genes are TRBV7-2 and TRBJ2-5; TRBD2 agrees at 10 bases. The CDR3 is 15 residues long. CDR1 and CDR2 (germline): SGHTA, FQGNSA. J lost 4 bases, V lost 4 bases, and 6 bases had no gene match. The CDR3 nucleotides read TGTGCCAGCAGCTACGGGACTAGCGAGGGAGAGACCCAGTACTTC. Encoded protein: CASSYGTSEGETQYF.